The present T cell receptor beta chain was sequenced within a study of radiotherapy plus CTLA-4 blockade in lung cancer. The CDR3 spans 15 residues. Germline CDR1 is LNHNV and CDR2 is YYDKDF (reference sequence). The ends lost 3 bases at V and 5 bases at J; junction bases unmatched: 8. Sequencing was performed with immunoSEQ multiplex PCR; in TCRdb, only in-frame clones are kept and a portion is missing. This table holds approximately 60,000 clones, roughly 79% found once. The source was peripheral blood, collected from a patient treated with radiotherapy plus ipilimumab. This receptor was obtained from a human donor with non-small cell lung cancer whose response to radiotherapy plus ipilimumab could not be evaluated. The chain combines TRBV15 with TRBJ2-3, with 7 bases aligning to TRBD1. The CDR3 sequence: CATSRTGRGVDTQYF. CDR3 in DNA: TGTGCCACCAGCAGGACAGGGAGAGGAGTAGATACGCAGTATTTT.